This TCR beta chain was captured in a study of Ad26.COV2.S vaccination and SARS-CoV-2 variants. Study-wide background: Among those in the COV1001 Ad26.COV2.S trial arm was the donor.

The table came from immunoSEQ multiplex PCR; TCRdb's copy has only in-frame clones and leaves some out. In the table there are 300,000 to 400,000 clones, around 83% of which are singletons. This clone occurred a few times. Treatment described: roughly 18 received Ad26.COV2.S at low or high dose, single or two shots; about 5 received placebo; per-sample allocation not given. Collection of samples fell on day 63 after the first vaccine or placebo injection. Vaccination employed an Ad26 vector expressing the Wuhan-strain SARS-CoV-2 spike. Per germline, CDR1 SGHVS and CDR2 FQNEAQ. After removal of 5 bases from V and 0 bases from J, the junction contained 13 bases not matched to a gene. CDR3 size: 19 residues.

This chain joins TRBV7-8 and TRBJ2-3; 11 bases are shared with TRBD2. The source of this sequence is a person between 18 and 65 years old who received the Ad26.COV2.S COVID-19 vaccine or a placebo. Specimen: peripheral blood, collected in a trial of Ad26.COV2.S vaccine versus placebo. CDR3 in DNA: TGTGCCAGCAGCACTTACGCTAGCGGGGGGCCGATTAGCACAGATACGCAGTATTTT. The encoded protein is CASSTYASGGPISTDTQYF.